Shown below are 23 T cell receptor beta chains from a single sample sequenced in a study of blood T cell repertoires in COVID-19. TCRdb's copy holds only in-frame clones and misses some; the assay was immunoSEQ multiplex PCR. The sample includes 300,000 to 450,000 clones, more than 80% of them seen just once. The material sequenced was PBMCs or T cells enriched from blood (not recorded which). The receptors originated from a young man who had recovered from COVID-19.

The chain employs TRBV28 and TRBJ2-7; 11 nucleotides match TRBD2. Germline V gene sequence: CDR1 MDHEN, CDR2 SYDVKM. V trimming: 4 bases; J trimming: 0 bases; junction bases outside the gene matches: 5. The CDR3 extends over 16 amino acids. The CDR3 region is CASSSFSGRASYEQYF. Written as DNA, the CDR3 is TGTGCCAGCAGTTCCTTTAGCGGGAGGGCCTCCTACGAGCAGTACTTC.

As for this clone: The same CDR3 arises from other DNA sequences in this sample as well. The J gene is TRBJ1-5, the V gene TRBV3-1 (or the pseudogene TRBV3-2), with D possibly matching TRBD1 (5 bases). V was cut by 1 base and J by 0 bases, with 7 bases left in between. Germline CDR1 and CDR2: LGHDT and YNNKEL (reference sequence). The CDR3 length is 15 residues. The CDR3 region is CASSQGGVSNQPQHF. The CDR3 DNA follows: TGTGCCAGCAGCCAAGGGGGGGTTAGCAATCAGCCCCAGCATTTT.

CDR3 region: CATSRDGPVRELFF. DNA of the CDR3: TGTGCCACCAGCAGAGATGGTCCGGTCCGGGAGCTGTTTTTT. The V call is TRBV15, the J call TRBJ2-2; no reliable D call. This CDR3 region has 14 residues. Germline V gene data show CDR1 as LNHNV and CDR2 as YYDKDF (reference sequence). V was shortened by 0 bases and J by 9 bases, with 11 bases between the two germline ends. Combining the CDR3 with reference TRBV15 and TRBJ2-2 gives the whole variable domain DAMVIQNPRYQVTQFGKPVTLSCSQTLNHNVMYWYQQKSSQAPKLLFHYYDKDFNNEADTPDNFQSRRPNTSFCFLDIRSPGLGDTAMYLCATSRDGPVRELFFGEGSRLTVL.

The chain is built from TRBV28 and TRBJ2-1; TRBD2 matches 13 bases. Unmatched junction bases numbered 8, after V lost 6 bases and J lost 0 bases. The CDR3 extends over 18 amino acids. CDR1 is MDHEN, CDR2 SYDVKM, per germline. The CDR3 loop reads CASSLGLAGVFSYNEQFF. CDR3 coding DNA: TGTGCCAGCAGCCTCGGACTAGCGGGAGTGTTCTCCTACAATGAGCAGTTCTTC.

The CDR3 is CASSESSAGGNTIYF. Here the CDR3 DNA reads TGCGCCAGCAGTGAGTCTTCGGCAGGCGGAAACACCATATATTTT. This chain connects TRBV10-2 to TRBJ1-3; D is unclear. Germline-derived CDR1 and CDR2 are WSHSY and SAAADI. The germline V and J ends were trimmed by 0 bases and 4 bases, with 10 bases remaining between them. This CDR3 comprises 15 residues.

The chain couples TRBV12-5 to TRBJ1-5; perhaps TRBD1 as D (5 bases). Trimming left V 2 bases short and J 7 bases short, with 9 bases between. The CDR3 contains 13 residues. Germline V lookup: CDR1 LGHNT, CDR2 FRNRAP. The CDR3 reads CASGLSQGQPQHF. The CDR3 nucleotides are TGTGCTAGTGGTTTGTCCCAGGGCCAGCCCCAGCATTTT.

The count of this clone is one. The chain is built from TRBV11-2 and TRBJ1-5; D not certain. The V gene's germline CDR1 is SGHAT and CDR2 FQNNGV. V was trimmed by 0 bases and J by 2 bases, leaving 14 bases between them. CDR3 length: 17 amino acids. CDR3 region: CASSLDRRIGGNQPQHF. CDR3 in DNA: TGTGCCAGCAGCTTAGATCGCCGGATCGGAGGCAATCAGCCCCAGCATTTT.

This chain joins TRBV10-3 and TRBJ2-1; TRBD2 is a possible D gene (6 bases). CDR3 length: 14 residues. V lost 5 bases to trimming and J lost 4 bases, with 12 bases between them. Per germline, CDR1 ENHRY and CDR2 SYGVKD. CDR3 nucleotides: TGTGCCATCAGTTCCGGGGAGGCTTACAATGAGCAGTTCTTC. It specifies CAISSGEAYNEQFF.

The V gene is TRBV19, the J gene TRBJ2-1; 8 bases align to TRBD1. This CDR3 contains 16 residues. Germline CDR1 reads LNHDA; CDR2 reads SQIVND (reference sequence). V gave up 2 bases and J gave up 3 bases; unmatched junction bases: 6. The CDR3 DNA follows: TGTGCCAGTAGTATATCGGACAGGGATATCTACAATGAGCAGTTCTTC. It yields the protein CASSISDRDIYNEQFF. Drawing the rest from reference TRBV19 and TRBJ2-1, the complete variable domain is DGGITQSPKYLFRKEGQNVTLSCEQNLNHDAMYWYRQDPGQGLRLIYYSQIVNDFQKGDIAEGYSVSREKKESFPLTVTSAQKNPTAFYLCASSISDRDIYNEQFFGPGTRLTVL.

This clone was seen once. The CDR3 nucleotides are TGCGCCAGCAGCTTCGGGAAGGAGACCCAGTACTTC. This sequence encodes CASSFGKETQYF. The chain is built from TRBV5-1 and TRBJ2-5, with a possible D match to TRBD2 (5 bases). The V end lost 2 bases, the J end lost 5 bases, and 7 bases lay between the germline ends. Germline V gives CDR1 SGHRS, CDR2 YFSETQ. This CDR3 comprises 12 residues.

The gene calls are TRBV7-2 and TRBJ1-3, with 7 bases lining up with TRBD1. Germline V gene lookup returns CDR1 SGHTA and CDR2 FQGNSA. The CDR3 has 15 amino acids. The J segment lost 0 bases and the V segment lost 4 bases, leaving 3 bases of the junction unmatched. This chain's CDR3 is CASSSGDSSGNTIYF. For the CDR3, the DNA is TGTGCCAGCAGCTCCGGGGACAGCTCTGGAAACACCATATATTTT.

The chain employs TRBV13 and TRBJ2-7; TRBD2 might be the D (5 bases). The CDR3 has 14 amino acids. Germline V gene lookup returns CDR1 PRHDT and CDR2 FYEKMQ (reference sequence). V was shortened by 2 bases and J by 3 bases, with 11 bases between the two germline ends. CDR3 protein: CASSLTLANYEQYF. CDR3 in DNA: TGTGCCAGCAGCTTAACGCTAGCCAACTACGAGCAGTACTTC. The whole variable domain, remainder taken from reference TRBV13 and TRBJ2-7, is AAGVIQSPRHLIKEKRETATLKCYPIPRHDTVYWYQQGPGQDPQFLISFYEKMQSDKGSIPDRFSAQQFSDYHSELNMSSLELGDSALYFCASSLTLANYEQYFGPGTRLTVT.

The chain carries TRBV19 and TRBJ2-1; 7 bases fit TRBD1. The CDR3 length is 14 residues. The J segment lost 2 bases and the V segment lost 6 bases, leaving 4 bases of the junction unmatched. The germline gives CDR1 LNHDA, CDR2 SQIVND (reference sequence). The CDR3 loop reads CASSDGTAYNEQFF. CDR3 DNA sequence: TGTGCCAGTAGCGATGGGACAGCCTACAATGAGCAGTTCTTC.

The J gene is TRBJ1-1, the V gene TRBV25-1; 7 bases line up with TRBD1. Unmatched junction bases numbered 6, after V lost 5 bases and J lost 0 bases. This CDR3 has 15 residues. Germline V gives CDR1 MGHDK, CDR2 SYGVNS. CDR3 DNA sequence: TGTGCCAGCAGTACGGGACAGCTATTGAACACTGAAGCTTTCTTT. Amino acid sequence: CASSTGQLLNTEAFF.

The chain has TRBV5-6 and TRBJ1-2; TRBD1 matches at 9 bases. Trimming cost V 3 bases and J 5 bases; bases outside gene matches: 11. The CDR3 has 16 amino acids. The V gene's germline CDR1 is SGHDT and CDR2 YYEEEE. The CDR3 sequence is CASSSRTGEARYGYTF. The CDR3 DNA is TGTGCCAGCAGCTCCCGGACAGGGGAGGCTCGTTATGGCTACACCTTC. The full variable domain, completed using reference TRBV5-6 and TRBJ1-2, is DAGVTQSPTHLIKTRGQQVTLRCSPKSGHDTVSWYQQALGQGPQFIFQYYEEEERQRGNFPDRFSGHQFPNYSSELNVNALLLGDSALYLCASSSRTGEARYGYTFGSGTRLTVV.

The table lists this clone with a count of one. This rearrangement joins TRBV5-1 to TRBJ2-1, with 7 nucleotides matching TRBD1. This CDR3 spans 17 amino acids. V dropped 3 bases and J dropped 0; count of bases not matched to a gene: 9. Germline loops: CDR1 SGHRS, CDR2 YFSETQ. The CDR3 coding sequence is TGCGCCAGCAGCTCCCAGACAGGGCTCAGCTCCTACAATGAGCAGTTCTTC. Amino acids: CASSSQTGLSSYNEQFF.

A word on this clone: Other nucleotide sequences in the sample specify the same CDR3. The chain employs TRBV6-5 and TRBJ2-1, with 7 positions matching TRBD2. This CDR3 has 15 amino acids. Trimming at V came to 6 bases and at J to 0 bases, leaving 5 bases not matched to a gene. Germline V gene data show CDR1 as MNHEY and CDR2 as SVGAGI. CDR3 DNA: TGTGCCAGCAGGTTAGCGGGCGGCTCCTACAATGAGCAGTTCTTC. It specifies CASRLAGGSYNEQFF.

This chain uses TRBV5-1 with TRBJ2-3; 10 bases fit TRBD2. Germline loops: CDR1 SGHRS, CDR2 YFSETQ. The junction had 9 bases not matched to a gene; V was cut back by 4 bases and J by 4 bases. The CDR3 contains 16 residues. The CDR3 is CASSRQRGGGADTQYF. CDR3 nucleotides: TGCGCCAGCAGCCGGCAGCGGGGGGGCGGCGCAGATACGCAGTATTTT.

This chain links TRBV5-1 with TRBJ2-7, with a tentative D call TRBD1 (5 bases). The CDR3 sequence is 13 residues long. Germline V gene data show CDR1 as SGHRS and CDR2 as YFSETQ. V was pared by 4 bases and J by 4 bases, with 12 bases between. The CDR3 DNA follows: TGCGCCAGCAGCCCGGACATCCCTTACGAGCAGTACTTC. Residues: CASSPDIPYEQYF.

The J gene is TRBJ1-1, the V gene TRBV7-9; 8 bases line up with TRBD1. The germline gives CDR1 SEHNR, CDR2 FQNEAQ (reference sequence). Unmatched junction bases numbered 6, after V lost 5 bases and J lost 1 base. The CDR3 is 15 amino acids. The CDR3 nucleotides are TGTGCCAGCAGCAAACTACAGGGGGGGAACACTGAAGCTTTCTTT. This translates into CASSKLQGGNTEAFF.

This sequence joins TRBV29-1 and TRBJ1-2; possible D gene TRBD1, 6 bases. Trimming removed 3 bases from V and 11 bases from J, with 19 bases in between. From germline, CDR1 is SQVTM and CDR2 ANQGSEA. This CDR3 has 13 residues. The CDR3 protein is CSVDMVQGLGYTF. The CDR3 nucleotides are TGCAGCGTTGATATGGTGCAGGGGCTTGGTTACACCTTC.

This clone showed up just once. The V gene is TRBV28, the J gene TRBJ2-3, with 9 bases fitting TRBD2. Trimming at V came to 5 bases and at J to 2 bases, leaving 11 bases not matched to a gene. Germline CDR1 MDHEN, CDR2 SYDVKM. The CDR3 length is 17 residues. The CDR3 here is CASSLFASGTDTDTQYF. For the CDR3, the DNA is TGTGCCAGCAGTCTTTTCGCTAGCGGGACTGACACAGATACGCAGTATTTT. Drawing the rest from reference TRBV28 and TRBJ2-3, the complete variable domain is DVKVTQSSRYLVKRTGEKVFLECVQDMDHENMFWYRQDPGLGLRLIYFSYDVKMKEKGDIPEGYSVSREKKERFSLILESASTNQTSMYLCASSLFASGTDTDTQYFGPGTRLTVL.

This chain uses TRBV28 with TRBJ1-4; TRBD1 might be the D (5 bases). CDR1 and CDR2 from the germline V gene are MDHEN and SYDVKM. Trimming removed 11 bases at V and 3 bases at J, with 13 bases between. This CDR3 is 13 amino acids long. CDR3 DNA: TGTGCCTTGCAGGGAACAGCTAATGAAAAACTGTTTTTT. Translating gives CALQGTANEKLFF.